A selection of T cell receptor beta chains follows, all from one sample in a study of OX40 agonist ivuxolimab in advanced cancers. Some clones are missing from TCRdb's copy, which holds only in-frame ones; the method was immunoSEQ multiplex PCR. Among roughly 20,000 clones listed, over 65% were seen once. This specimen consisted of CD4+ or CD8+ T cells sorted from blood, obtained in a trial of the OX40 agonist ivuxolimab. Receptor source: an adult with an advanced solid tumor such as melanoma, head and neck, liver or kidney cancer. CDR3s include the opening cysteine and the closing phenylalanine or tryptophan. Each record gives: CDR3 DNA, CDR3 protein, D gene, J gene, clone size, V gene. The D gene is left open where the match is weak. Where a row states a size, it is once, few, many or the class of an expanded clone; other rows omit it.

TGTGCCAGCAGCCCGGGACAGAAGAATCAGCCCCAGCATTTT | CASSPGQKNQPQHF | TRBD1 | TRBJ1-5 | many | TRBV6-5
TGCGCCAGCAGCCGTCTACAGGGGGCATATTTTTACGAGCAGTACTTC | CASSRLQGAYFYEQYF | TRBD1 | TRBJ2-7 | medium-sized | TRBV5-1
TGTGCCAGTAGCTTAGCGGGGGCAAGCACAGATACGCAGTATTTT | CASSLAGASTDTQYF | TRBD2 | TRBJ2-3 | once | TRBV19
TGTGCCAGTAGTATAGATCAGGATGGGGACTCTGGACCAGATACGCAGTATTTT | CASSIDQDGDSGPDTQYF | . | TRBJ2-3 | . | TRBV19
TGTGCCTGGACCGGGGGACAGGGACGAGAGACCCAGTACTTC | CAWTGGQGRETQYF | TRBD1 | TRBJ2-5 | . | TRBV30
TGTGCCAGCAGTTTACGAGGGGCCTACGAGCAGTACTTC | CASSLRGAYEQYF | . | TRBJ2-7 | once | TRBV27
TGTGCCAGCAGTTTGGGACAGGGTGGCGAGCAGTACTTC | CASSLGQGGEQYF | TRBD1 | TRBJ2-7 | . | TRBV6-6
TGTGCCAGCAGCTTGAGAAAACAGGGGCCGAACACTGAAGCTTTCTTT | CASSLRKQGPNTEAFF | TRBD1 | TRBJ1-1 | . | TRBV5-6
TGTGCCAGCAGTGACTTAGCGGGGGATTTCACCGGGGAGCTGTTTTTT | CASSDLAGDFTGELFF | TRBD2 | TRBJ2-2 | . | TRBV2
TGTGCCAGCAGCAGGACAGGGCAAGAGACCCAGTACTTC | CASSRTGQETQYF | TRBD1 | TRBJ2-5 | . | TRBV7-9
TGTGCCAGCAGCCTGGACAGGGGGCGACCTAATGAAAAACTGTTTTTT | CASSLDRGRPNEKLFF | TRBD1 | TRBJ1-4 | . | TRBV7-6
TGTGCCAGCAGCTCGGACGGGCCTTTGGATACGCAGTATTTT | CASSSDGPLDTQYF | . | TRBJ2-3 | . | TRBV6-5
TGTGCCACCAGCAGAGATTTTGGGATGAACACCGGGGAGCTGTTTTTT | CATSRDFGMNTGELFF | . | TRBJ2-2 | . | TRBV15
TGTGCCAGCGGTTGGGGACCGAACACTGAAGCTTTCTTT | CASGWGPNTEAFF | . | TRBJ1-1 | many | TRBV6-5
TGTGCCAGCACTAGCGGGGGCGCTGAAGCTTTCTTT | CASTSGGAEAFF | . | TRBJ1-1 | once | TRBV18
TGTGCCAGCAGTTACTTAACAGGGGAGGCCTATGGCTACACCTTC | CASSYLTGEAYGYTF | TRBD1 | TRBJ1-2 | . | TRBV6-5
TGTGCCACCGGACCGGGACTAGCGGGGTATGAGCAGTTCTTC | CATGPGLAGYEQFF | TRBD2 | TRBJ2-1 | . | TRBV6-5
TGTGCCAGCAGTTTATCTCGACCCGGGACTAGCGCCGGGGAGCTGTTTTTT | CASSLSRPGTSAGELFF | TRBD2 | TRBJ2-2 | . | TRBV27
TGTGCCAGCTTCTCGCGGGTTTACGAGCAGTACTTC | CASFSRVYEQYF | . | TRBJ2-7 | . | TRBV27
TGTGCCAGCAGCACAGGGGGCGGCCGCTTTGAAGCTTTCTTT | CASSTGGGRFEAFF | TRBD1 | TRBJ1-1 | . | TRBV7-2
TGTGCCAGCAGTTACTCAGGGGGAGGCTACGAGCAGTACTTC | CASSYSGGGYEQYF | . | TRBJ2-7 | . | TRBV6-6
TGTGCCAGTAGTATTCCGTGGGCTAACACTGAAGCTTTCTTT | CASSIPWANTEAFF | . | TRBJ1-1 | once | TRBV19
TGCGCCAGCAGCTTGGAAGCATTCTCCTATGGCTACACCTTC | CASSLEAFSYGYTF | . | TRBJ1-2 | . | TRBV5-1
TGTGCCAGTAGTATTTGGGGTGACGGGGAGCTGTTTTTT | CASSIWGDGELFF | . | TRBJ2-2 | . | TRBV19
TGTGCCAGCAGTGAAGCACCAGAAGGATGGAACACTGAAGCTTTCTTT | CASSEAPEGWNTEAFF | . | TRBJ1-1 | . | TRBV6-1
TGTGCCAGCAGTTACGAGAGAGGGGGCTACGAGCAGTACTTC | CASSYERGGYEQYF | . | TRBJ2-7 | . | TRBV6-5
TGCGCCAGCAGCTTGTTCAGGGGTGATGAGGGCTACACCTTC | CASSLFRGDEGYTF | . | TRBJ1-2 | . | TRBV5-1
TGTGCCAGCAGCCCCACCCCAGGATCCTACGAGCAGTACTTC | CASSPTPGSYEQYF | . | TRBJ2-7 | . | TRBV7-6
TGTGCCAGCAGCCCAGCAGCGGGGGGGCGGTACGAGCAGTACTTC | CASSPAAGGRYEQYF | TRBD2 | TRBJ2-7 | . | TRBV14
TGTGCCAGCAGCGGCCGGGACACTCGTGCCTACAATGAGCAGTTCTTC | CASSGRDTRAYNEQFF | . | TRBJ2-1 | . | TRBV7-9
TGTGCCAGCAGCTTAGAACAGGGGTACCCCTACGAGCAGTACTTC | CASSLEQGYPYEQYF | TRBD1 | TRBJ2-7 | few | TRBV28
TGTGCCAGTAGTTTGGACGGGGATAGCAATCAGCCCCAGCATTTT | CASSLDGDSNQPQHF | . | TRBJ1-5 | . | TRBV19
TGTGCCAGCAGCTCCGGATCGACAGGTAATCAGCCCCAGCATTTT | CASSSGSTGNQPQHF | . | TRBJ1-5 | . | TRBV7-9
TGTGCCAGCAGTTTTAGGACTAGCGGGTGGGGTGACGAGCAGTTCTTC | CASSFRTSGWGDEQFF | TRBD2 | TRBJ2-1 | . | TRBV27
TGTGCCAGTAGTGGGGTAGATGGAGATACGCAGTATTTT | CASSGVDGDTQYF | . | TRBJ2-3 | few | TRBV19
TGTGCCAGCAGCTTATCTGGGCCATCGGTTGACTACGAGCAGTACTTC | CASSLSGPSVDYEQYF | . | TRBJ2-7 | . | TRBV7-8
TGTGCCAGCAGCGGAAAAGGACAACCCATGAACACTGAAGCTTTCTTT | CASSGKGQPMNTEAFF | . | TRBJ1-1 | . | TRBV7-9
TGTGCCAGCAGCCAATTCGACCGGGGGTACCAAGAGACCCAGTACTTC | CASSQFDRGYQETQYF | . | TRBJ2-5 | . | TRBV4-2
TGTGCCATCAGTGTCCCGGGGGCAGGGGGACAAGAGACCCAGTACTTC | CAISVPGAGGQETQYF | . | TRBJ2-5 | . | TRBV10-3
TGTGCCAGTAGTATTAGCCACCCGGGGATAACCGGGGAGCTGTTTTTT | CASSISHPGITGELFF | . | TRBJ2-2 | once | TRBV19
TGCGCCAGCAGCCAGGCGGGGGGACTAGACCAAGAGACCCAGTACTTC | CASSQAGGLDQETQYF | TRBD2 | TRBJ2-5 | . | TRBV4-1
TGTGCCAGTAGTATGGGGGGAATCGGCTACGAGCAGTACTTC | CASSMGGIGYEQYF | . | TRBJ2-7 | . | TRBV19
TGTGCCAGCAGCGCAGACAGGGCAAATGAGCAGTTCTTC | CASSADRANEQFF | TRBD1 | TRBJ2-1 | . | TRBV7-9
TGCAGCGTTGACTCACTAGGTGCTAGCGGGGGCTACGAGCAGTACTTC | CSVDSLGASGGYEQYF | TRBD2 | TRBJ2-7 | . | TRBV29-1
TGTGCCAGCAGTCCTCCGGGGGGGGCGGGTGGCTACACCTTC | CASSPPGGAGGYTF | . | TRBJ1-2 | . | TRBV25-1
TGCGCCAGCGAAGGGACACCTAACACCGGGGAGCTGTTTTTT | CASEGTPNTGELFF | . | TRBJ2-2 | . | TRBV5-1
TGCGCCAGCAGCCAAGACGGGACAGGGTGGAACACCTTC | CASSQDGTGWNTF | TRBD1 | TRBJ1-2 | few | TRBV4-1
TGTGCCAGCAGCTTTTTGGCAGGGGGCCCCTACAATGAGCAGTTCTTC | CASSFLAGGPYNEQFF | TRBD1 | TRBJ2-1 | . | TRBV5-6
TGTGCCAGTAGTATAGCGGACGGGGGGGCAACCGGGGAGCTGTTTTTT | CASSIADGGATGELFF | TRBD2 | TRBJ2-2 | . | TRBV19
TGTGCCAGCAGCGCCCGGACAGGAGTTTACGAGCAGTACTTC | CASSARTGVYEQYF | TRBD1 | TRBJ2-7 | . | TRBV7-6
TGTGCCAGCCAGGGGGGGGGCTTCAACGAGCAGTACTTC | CASQGGGFNEQYF | . | TRBJ2-7 | . | TRBV6-5
TGTGCCAGCAGCAAACCGCACAGGGGTGAGGTAAACACTGAAGCTTTCTTT | CASSKPHRGEVNTEAFF | . | TRBJ1-1 | . | TRBV21-1
TGTGCCAGCTGGGGGTCAGAAATGTACACTGAAGCTTTCTTT | CASWGSEMYTEAFF | . | TRBJ1-1 | . | TRBV4-2
TGTGCCAGCAGCCCTGGAACCTACGAGCAGTACTTC | CASSPGTYEQYF | . | TRBJ2-7 | . | TRBV7-9
TGCAGCGTTGAACAGGGGGCATACGAGCAGTACTTC | CSVEQGAYEQYF | TRBD1 | TRBJ2-7 | . | TRBV29-1
TGTGCCAGCAGAGCTAGCGGGGGGGCCGCGGAGCAGTACTTC | CASRASGGAAEQYF | TRBD2 | TRBJ2-7 | few | TRBV13
TGTGCCAGCAGTTTAGCGACAGGGGTTGAGCAGTTCTTC | CASSLATGVEQFF | TRBD1 | TRBJ2-1 | few | TRBV13
TGTGCCAGCAGTCCCCACTCTAATGGCTACACCTTC | CASSPHSNGYTF | . | TRBJ1-2 | . | TRBV6-6
TGTGCCATCAGTGACGAGGGCTCCTATAATTCACCCCTCCACTTT | CAISDEGSYNSPLHF | . | TRBJ1-6 | . | TRBV10-3
TGTGCCAGCAGTCCGACTTTAGGGACTAGCGTGGTGACAGATACGCAGTATTTT | CASSPTLGTSVVTDTQYF | TRBD2 | TRBJ2-3 | . | TRBV27